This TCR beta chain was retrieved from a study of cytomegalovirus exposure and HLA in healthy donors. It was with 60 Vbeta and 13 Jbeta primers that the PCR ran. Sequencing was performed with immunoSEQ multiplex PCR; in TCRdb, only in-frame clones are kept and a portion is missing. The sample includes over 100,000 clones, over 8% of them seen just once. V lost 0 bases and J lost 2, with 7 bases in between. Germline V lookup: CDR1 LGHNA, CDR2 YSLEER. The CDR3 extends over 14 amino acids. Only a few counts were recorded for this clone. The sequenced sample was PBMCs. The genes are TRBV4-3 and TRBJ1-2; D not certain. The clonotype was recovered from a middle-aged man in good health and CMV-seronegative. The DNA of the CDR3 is TGCGCCAGCAGCCAAGAGCCAGTCAACTATGGCTACACCTTC. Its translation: CASSQEPVNYGYTF.